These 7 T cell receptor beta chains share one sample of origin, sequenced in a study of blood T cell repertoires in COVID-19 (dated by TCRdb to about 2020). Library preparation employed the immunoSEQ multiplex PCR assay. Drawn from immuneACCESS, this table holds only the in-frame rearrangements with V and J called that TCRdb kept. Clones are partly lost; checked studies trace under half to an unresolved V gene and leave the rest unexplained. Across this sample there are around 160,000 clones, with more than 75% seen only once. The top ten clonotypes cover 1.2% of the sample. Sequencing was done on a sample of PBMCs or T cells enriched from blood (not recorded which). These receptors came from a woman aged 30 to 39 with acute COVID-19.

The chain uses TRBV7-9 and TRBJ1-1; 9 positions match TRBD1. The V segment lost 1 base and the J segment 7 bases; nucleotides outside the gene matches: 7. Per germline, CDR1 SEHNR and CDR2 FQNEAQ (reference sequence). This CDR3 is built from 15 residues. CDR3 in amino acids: CASSLGSGQGGEAFF. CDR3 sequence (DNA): TGTGCCAGCAGCTTAGGTTCGGGACAGGGTGGTGAAGCTTTCTTT.

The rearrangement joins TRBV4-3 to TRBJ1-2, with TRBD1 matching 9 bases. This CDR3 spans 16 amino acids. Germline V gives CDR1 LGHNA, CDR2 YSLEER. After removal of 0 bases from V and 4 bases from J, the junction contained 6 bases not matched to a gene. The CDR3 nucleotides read TGCGCCAGCAGCCAAGACGGGACAGGGAATATCTATGGCTACACCTTC. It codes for CASSQDGTGNIYGYTF.

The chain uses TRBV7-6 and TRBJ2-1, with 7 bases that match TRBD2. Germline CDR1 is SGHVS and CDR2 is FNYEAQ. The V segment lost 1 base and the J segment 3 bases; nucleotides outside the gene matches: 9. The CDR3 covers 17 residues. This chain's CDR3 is CASSLVASGDLYNEQFF. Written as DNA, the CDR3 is TGTGCCAGCAGCTTAGTGGCTAGCGGAGACCTCTACAATGAGCAGTTCTTC.

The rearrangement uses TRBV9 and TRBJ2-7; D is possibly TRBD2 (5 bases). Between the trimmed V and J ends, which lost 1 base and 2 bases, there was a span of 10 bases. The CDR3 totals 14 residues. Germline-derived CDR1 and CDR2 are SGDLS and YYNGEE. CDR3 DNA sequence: TGTGCCAGCAGCGTATCTGAGGGCCCCTACGAGCAGTACTTC. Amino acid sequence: CASSVSEGPYEQYF. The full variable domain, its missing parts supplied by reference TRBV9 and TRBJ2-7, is DSGVTQTPKHLITATGQRVTLRCSPRSGDLSVYWYQQSLDQGLQFLIQYYNGEERAKGNILERFSAQQFPDLHSELNLSSLELGDSALYFCASSVSEGPYEQYFGPGTRLTVT.

The CDR3 DNA is TGTGCCAGCTCACCCTCCGCGGGGGACGGCACTGAAGCTTTCTTT. It specifies CASSPSAGDGTEAFF. This chain uses TRBV18 with TRBJ1-1; possibly TRBD1 for D (5 bases). This CDR3 has 15 amino acids. V lost 3 bases to trimming and J lost 4 bases, with 15 bases between them. Germline CDR1 reads KGHSH; CDR2 reads LQKENI.

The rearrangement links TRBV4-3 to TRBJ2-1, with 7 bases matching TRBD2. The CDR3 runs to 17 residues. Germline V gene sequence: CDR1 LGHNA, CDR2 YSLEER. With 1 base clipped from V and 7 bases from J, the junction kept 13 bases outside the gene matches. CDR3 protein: CASSQALGREGPNEQFF. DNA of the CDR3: TGCGCCAGCAGCCAAGCCCTGGGGAGGGAGGGCCCGAATGAGCAGTTCTTC.

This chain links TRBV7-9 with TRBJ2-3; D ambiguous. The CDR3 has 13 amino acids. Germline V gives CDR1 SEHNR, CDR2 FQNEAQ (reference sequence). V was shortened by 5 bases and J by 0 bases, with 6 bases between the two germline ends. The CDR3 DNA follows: TGTGCCAGCAGCCCCGTTAGCACAGATACGCAGTATTTT. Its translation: CASSPVSTDTQYF.